Below, 24 T cell receptor beta chains from the same sample are listed, as sequenced in a study of PD-1 blockade in classical Hodgkin lymphoma. The method was immunoSEQ multiplex PCR; TCRdb's version includes in-frame clones alone and lacks a portion of them. The data contain around 25,000 clones, around 84% of them seen just once; the ten biggest clones take up 6.2%. Noted time point: cycle 4 day 1 (C4D1), after around six weeks of nivolumab. Brentuximab vedotin exposure varied among the patients, all of whom had relapsed after autologous stem cell transplantation. Source: peripheral blood mononuclear cells (PBMCs), taken before the fourth cycle of nivolumab. Source of these receptors: a human donor with classical Hodgkin lymphoma.

V gene TRBV7-6 combines with J gene TRBJ2-7; 11 nucleotides align to TRBD1. The J segment lost 6 bases and the V segment lost 5 bases, leaving 9 bases of the junction unmatched. The CDR3 is made up of 15 amino acids. Germline assignment: CDR1 SGHVS and CDR2 FNYEAQ. CDR3 nucleotides: TGTGCCAGCAGCCAAAGGTACGGACAGGGGGCCGAGCAGTACTTC. It translates to CASSQRYGQGAEQYF.

The rearrangement uses TRBV28 and TRBJ2-3; TRBD2 aligns across 12 bases. Trimming cost V 6 bases and J 3 bases; bases outside gene matches: 7. Germline CDR1 MDHEN, CDR2 SYDVKM. The CDR3 runs 16 residues. The CDR3 reads CASRPQLAGGTDTQYF. The DNA for the CDR3 is TGTGCCAGCAGGCCCCAACTAGCGGGAGGAACAGATACGCAGTATTTT.

The chain couples TRBV5-6 to TRBJ2-1; D uncertain. The germline V gene encodes CDR1 SGHDT and CDR2 YYEEEE. The CDR3 length is 13 residues. The V gene lost 1 base and the J gene lost 5 bases, with 7 bases spanning the gap. As DNA, the CDR3 is TGTGCCAGCAGCTTGACGTTAAACAATGAGCAGTTCTTC. As protein: CASSLTLNNEQFF.

The chain carries TRBV9 and TRBJ2-1; 12 bases line up with TRBD2. The CDR3 loop spans 16 amino acids. Trimming cost V 2 bases and J 7 bases; bases outside gene matches: 7. Germline V gene lookup returns CDR1 SGDLS and CDR2 YYNGEE. In DNA, the CDR3 is TGTGCCAGCAGCGTCGCTTTACTAGCGGGGGGTAATGAGCAGTTCTTC. This codes for CASSVALLAGGNEQFF.

CDR3 in amino acids: CASSLTGSAWNEQFF. The CDR3 DNA reads TGTGCCAGCAGCTTAACGGGATCGGCTTGGAATGAGCAGTTCTTC. This sequence joins TRBV11-3 and TRBJ2-1; tentatively, D is TRBD2 (5 bases). Germline V gene lookup returns CDR1 SGHNT and CDR2 YENEEA. V was clipped by 2 bases and J by 7 bases, with 15 bases between them. The CDR3 extends over 15 amino acids.

In its sample, this clone was seen a few times. The chain joins TRBV5-4 to TRBJ1-1; unclear D gene. The V gene lost 3 bases and the J gene lost 1 base, with 10 bases spanning the gap. Per the germline V gene, CDR1 is SGHNT and CDR2 is YYREEE (reference sequence). The CDR3 covers 14 residues. CDR3 nucleotide sequence: TGTGCCAGCAGCTGGTCAGGAGAGAACACTGAAGCTTTCTTT. Its translation is CASSWSGENTEAFF.

The rearrangement joins TRBV7-2 to TRBJ2-7; TRBD1 might be the D (6 bases). The CDR3 extends over 12 amino acids. Germline V lookup: CDR1 SGHTA, CDR2 FQGNSA. Trimming left V 4 bases short and J 4 bases short, with 8 bases between. For the CDR3, the DNA is TGTGCCAGCAGCTATACAGGGTACGAGCAGTACTTC. Translated, it gives CASSYTGYEQYF.

The chain uses TRBV27 and TRBJ2-3; 7 bases are shared with TRBD2. The junction had 14 bases not matched to a gene; V was cut back by 0 bases and J by 5 bases. The germline gives CDR1 MNHEY, CDR2 SMNVEV (reference sequence). The CDR3 is made up of 18 amino acids. This CDR3 reads CASSLSIRGEGQVDTQYF. CDR3 bases: TGTGCCAGCAGTTTATCGATACGGGGGGAGGGCCAAGTAGATACGCAGTATTTT.

The rearrangement joins TRBV11-2 to TRBJ2-1, with 7 positions matching TRBD2. The CDR3 covers 13 residues. After removal of 4 bases from V and 6 bases from J, the junction contained 3 bases not matched to a gene. Germline V lookup: CDR1 SGHAT, CDR2 FQNNGV. The CDR3 protein is CASSWGGINEQFF. The CDR3 DNA sequence: TGTGCCAGCAGCTGGGGGGGAATCAATGAGCAGTTCTTC.

The J gene is TRBJ1-5, the V gene TRBV27; D unclear. This CDR3 spans 14 amino acids. CDR1 and CDR2 from the germline V gene are MNHEY and SMNVEV (reference sequence). Trimming removed 4 bases from V and 2 bases from J, with 9 bases in between. CDR3 in DNA: TGTGCCAGCAGTTCCACGGCGGGCAATCAGCCCCAGCATTTT. Amino acids: CASSSTAGNQPQHF.

This sequence joins TRBV19 and TRBJ1-1; no clear D gene. Trimming removed 5 bases from V and 1 base from J, with 8 bases in between. This CDR3 comprises 13 residues. The germline gives CDR1 LNHDA, CDR2 SQIVND (reference sequence). The CDR3 loop reads CASSLRRNTEAFF. CDR3 coding DNA: TGTGCCAGTAGTCTTAGACGGAACACTGAAGCTTTCTTT.

The chain combines TRBV28 with TRBJ1-2; maybe TRBD1 (5 bases). Germline values: CDR1 MDHEN, CDR2 SYDVKM. V was clipped by 8 bases and J by 8 bases, with 15 bases between them. The CDR3 loop spans 12 amino acids. The CDR3 spells CASGGFRDGYTF. CDR3 nucleotides: TGTGCCAGCGGGGGTTTCAGGGACGGCTACACCTTC.

The chain recombines TRBV6-5 with TRBJ2-7, with D tentatively TRBD2 (6 bases). V gave up 0 bases and J gave up 2 bases, with 8 bases separating them. The V gene's germline CDR1 is MNHEY and CDR2 SVGAGI. This CDR3 has 14 amino acids. CDR3 amino acids: CASSYSSGAYEQYF. CDR3 sequence (DNA): TGTGCCAGCAGTTACTCTAGCGGAGCCTACGAGCAGTACTTC.

V gene TRBV10-3 combines with J gene TRBJ2-5; D is possibly TRBD2 (7 bases). CDR1 is ENHRY, CDR2 SYGVKD, per germline. The CDR3 runs 15 residues. V was pared by 2 bases and J by 2 bases, with 12 bases between. The CDR3 region has the DNA TGTGCCATCAGTGAGCGAGGGGGGGGACAAGAGACCCAGTACTTC. It is translated as CAISERGGGQETQYF.

The gene calls are TRBV5-6 and TRBJ2-2; D remains ambiguous. With 4 bases removed from V and 8 bases from J, the gap between germline ends came to 9 bases. The CDR3 extends over 12 amino acids. CDR1 SGHDT and CDR2 YYEEEE come from the germline V gene. The CDR3 DNA reads TGTGCCAGCAGCAATGATTGGGGGGAGCTGTTTTTT. Protein sequence: CASSNDWGELFF.

The chain couples TRBV4-1 to TRBJ1-1; unclear D gene. The V gene's germline CDR1 is MGHRA and CDR2 YSYEKL. The CDR3 is made up of 16 amino acids. With 4 bases removed from V and 1 base from J, the gap between germline ends came to 16 bases. The CDR3 coding sequence is TGCGCCAGCAGCCCCAGCCCCGGTAGATCGAACACTGAAGCTTTCTTT. Protein: CASSPSPGRSNTEAFF.

This chain uses TRBV5-1 with TRBJ2-7; TRBD2 matches at 10 bases. J lost 3 bases, V lost 3 bases, and 9 bases had no gene match. The CDR3 length is 16 residues. Germline CDR1 SGHRS, CDR2 YFSETQ. This CDR3 is CASSYGSGGPLYEQYF. CDR3 coding DNA: TGCGCCAGCAGCTACGGTAGCGGGGGGCCTCTCTACGAGCAGTACTTC.

The chain employs TRBV14 and TRBJ2-3; D ambiguous. Trimming pared 3 bases from V and 6 bases from J, leaving 4 bases between. The CDR3 totals 11 residues. Germline loops: CDR1 SGHDN, CDR2 FVKESK. CDR3 nucleotide sequence: TGTGCCAGCAGCCAGGCCGATACGCAGTATTTT. It encodes CASSQADTQYF.

The chain carries TRBV13 and TRBJ2-2, with D maybe TRBD2 (5 bases). This CDR3 contains 14 residues. Germline loops: CDR1 PRHDT, CDR2 FYEKMQ (reference sequence). Trimming left V 5 bases short and J 5 bases short, with 12 bases between. CDR3 loop: CASSRLRETGELFF. The CDR3 coding sequence is TGTGCCAGCAGCCGTCTGAGGGAGACCGGGGAGCTGTTTTTT.

The chain has TRBV2 and TRBJ2-7, with 8 bases fitting TRBD1. Unmatched junction bases numbered 6, after V lost 3 bases and J lost 5 bases. Germline V gives CDR1 SNHLY, CDR2 FYNNEI. CDR3 size: 14 residues. The CDR3 nucleotides are TGTGCCAGCAGTGAGGGACAGGAAGTACACGAGCAGTACTTC. Its protein is CASSEGQEVHEQYF.

This clone was seen more than once but under ten times. The chain uses TRBV19 and TRBJ1-1; TRBD1 matches at 8 bases. The CDR3 extends over 12 amino acids. Trimming at V came to 7 bases and at J to 10 bases, leaving 8 bases not matched to a gene. Germline CDR1 LNHDA, CDR2 SQIVND (reference sequence). DNA for the CDR3: TGTGCCAGTATGGAGACAGGGGTTGTAGCTTTCTTT. It specifies CASMETGVVAFF. Supplemented by reference TRBV19 and TRBJ1-1, the full variable domain reads DGGITQSPKYLFRKEGQNVTLSCEQNLNHDAMYWYRQDPGQGLRLIYYSQIVNDFQKGDIAEGYSVSREKKESFPLTVTSAQKNPTAFYLCASMETGVVAFFGQGTRLTVV.

This clone appeared a single time. This chain links TRBV27 with TRBJ1-1; 8 positions match TRBD1. This CDR3 is 16 amino acids long. Germline V gene data show CDR1 as MNHEY and CDR2 as SMNVEV (reference sequence). Losses at the gene ends were 5 bases for V and 9 bases for J; bases not matched to a gene: 17. CDR3 sequence reads: CASSRRTGGSQLKAFF. The CDR3 DNA is TGTGCCAGCAGTCGCAGAACAGGGGGATCACAGTTGAAAGCTTTCTTT.

The chain employs TRBV4-1 and TRBJ1-4, with 12 bases lining up with TRBD1. CDR1 MGHRA and CDR2 YSYEKL come from the germline V gene. Losses at the gene ends were 0 bases for V and 7 bases for J; bases not matched to a gene: 6. CDR3 length: 17 residues. The CDR3 DNA is TGCGCCAGCAGCCAAGAGGGACAGGGGGCGTTTAGTGAAAAACTGTTTTTT. Encoded protein: CASSQEGQGAFSEKLFF.

The chain joins TRBV4-3 to TRBJ2-1; 7 bases line up with TRBD1. The CDR3 runs to 16 residues. The V and J ends lost 3 bases and 7 bases, in that order; junction bases with no gene match: 12. From germline, CDR1 is LGHNA and CDR2 YSLEER. CDR3 region: CASSHLGQEILNEQFF. CDR3 DNA sequence: TGCGCCAGCAGCCACCTTGGACAGGAGATTTTGAATGAGCAGTTCTTC.